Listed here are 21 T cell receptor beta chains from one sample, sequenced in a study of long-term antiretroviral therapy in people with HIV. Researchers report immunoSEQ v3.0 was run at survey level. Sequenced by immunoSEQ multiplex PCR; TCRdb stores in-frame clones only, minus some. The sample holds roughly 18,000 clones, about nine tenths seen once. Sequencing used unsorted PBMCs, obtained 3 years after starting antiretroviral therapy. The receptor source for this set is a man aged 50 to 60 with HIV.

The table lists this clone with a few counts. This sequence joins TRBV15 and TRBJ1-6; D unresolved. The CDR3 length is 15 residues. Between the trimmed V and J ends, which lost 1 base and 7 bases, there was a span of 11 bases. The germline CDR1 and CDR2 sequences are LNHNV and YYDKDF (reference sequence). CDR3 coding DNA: TGTGCCACCAGCAGAGGATTGGACGGAAATTCACCCCTCCACTTT. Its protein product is CATSRGLDGNSPLHF.

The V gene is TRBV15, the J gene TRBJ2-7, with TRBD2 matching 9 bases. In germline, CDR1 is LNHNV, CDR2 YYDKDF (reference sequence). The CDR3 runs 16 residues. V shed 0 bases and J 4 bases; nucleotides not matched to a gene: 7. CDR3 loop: CATSRDAGLAPYEQYF. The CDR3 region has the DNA TGTGCCACCAGCAGAGACGCGGGACTAGCACCGTACGAGCAGTACTTC.

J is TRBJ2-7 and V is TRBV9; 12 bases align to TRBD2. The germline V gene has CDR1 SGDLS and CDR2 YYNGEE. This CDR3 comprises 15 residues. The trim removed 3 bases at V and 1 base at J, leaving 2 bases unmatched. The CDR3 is CASSAGTSGSYEQYF. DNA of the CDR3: TGTGCCAGCAGCGCAGGGACTAGCGGGTCCTACGAGCAGTACTTC.

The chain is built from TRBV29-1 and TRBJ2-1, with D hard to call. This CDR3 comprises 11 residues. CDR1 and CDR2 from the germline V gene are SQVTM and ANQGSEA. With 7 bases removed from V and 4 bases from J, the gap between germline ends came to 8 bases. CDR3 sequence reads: CSADRYNEQFF. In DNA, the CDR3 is TGCAGCGCGGACCGTTACAATGAGCAGTTCTTC.

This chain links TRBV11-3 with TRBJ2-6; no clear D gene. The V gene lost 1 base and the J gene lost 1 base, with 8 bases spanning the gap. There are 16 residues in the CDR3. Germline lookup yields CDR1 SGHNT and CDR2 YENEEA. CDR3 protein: CASSLGASSGANVLTF. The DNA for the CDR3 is TGTGCCAGCAGCTTAGGGGCTTCATCTGGGGCCAACGTCCTGACTTTC.

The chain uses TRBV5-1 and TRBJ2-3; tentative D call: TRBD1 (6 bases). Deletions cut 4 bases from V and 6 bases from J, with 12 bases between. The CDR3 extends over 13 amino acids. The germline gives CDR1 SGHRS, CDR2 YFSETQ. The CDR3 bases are TGCGCCAGCAGCGGGACACATCGCGATACGCAGTATTTT. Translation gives CASSGTHRDTQYF.

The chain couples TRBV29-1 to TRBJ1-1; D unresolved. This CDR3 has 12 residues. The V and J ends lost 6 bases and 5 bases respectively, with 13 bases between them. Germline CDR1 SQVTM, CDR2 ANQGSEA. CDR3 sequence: CSVTAGNTEAFF. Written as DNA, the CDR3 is TGCAGCGTCACGGCGGGGAATACTGAAGCTTTCTTT.

The CDR3, as DNA: TGTGCCAGCAGCTTAGCGAACCGGGTCGAGACCCAGTACTTC. Its protein is CASSLANRVETQYF. The chain carries TRBV7-9 and TRBJ2-5; D unresolved. This CDR3 spans 14 amino acids. Germline CDR1 and CDR2: SEHNR and FQNEAQ (reference sequence). Between the trimmed V and J ends, which lost 0 bases and 5 bases, there was a span of 10 bases. Full variable domain (remainder filled in from reference TRBV7-9 and TRBJ2-5): DTGVSQNPRHKITKRGQNVTFRCDPISEHNRLYWYRQTLGQGPEFLTYFQNEAQLEKSRLLSDRFSAERPKGSFSTLEIQRTEQGDSAMYLCASSLANRVETQYFGPGTRLLVL.

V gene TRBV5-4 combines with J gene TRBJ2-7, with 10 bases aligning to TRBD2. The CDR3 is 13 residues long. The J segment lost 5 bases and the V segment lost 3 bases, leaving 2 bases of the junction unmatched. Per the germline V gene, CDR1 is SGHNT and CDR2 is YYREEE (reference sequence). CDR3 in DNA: TGTGCCAGCAGCTCTGGGACTAGCGACGAGCAGTACTTC. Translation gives CASSSGTSDEQYF.

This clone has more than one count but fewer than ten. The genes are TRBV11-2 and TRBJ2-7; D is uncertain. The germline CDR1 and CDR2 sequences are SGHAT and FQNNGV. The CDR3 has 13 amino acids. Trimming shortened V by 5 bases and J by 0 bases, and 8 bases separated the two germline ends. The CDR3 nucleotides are TGTGCCAGCAGCCCGGACGTCTCCTACGAGCAGTACTTC. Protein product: CASSPDVSYEQYF.

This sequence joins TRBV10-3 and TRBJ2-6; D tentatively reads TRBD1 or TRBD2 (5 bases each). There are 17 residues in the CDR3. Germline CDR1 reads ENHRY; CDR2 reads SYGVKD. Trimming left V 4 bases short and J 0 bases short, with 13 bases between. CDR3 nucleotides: TGTGCCATCAGTGCGAGGGACCGAAGCTCTGGGGCCAACGTCCTGACTTTC. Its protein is CAISARDRSSGANVLTF.

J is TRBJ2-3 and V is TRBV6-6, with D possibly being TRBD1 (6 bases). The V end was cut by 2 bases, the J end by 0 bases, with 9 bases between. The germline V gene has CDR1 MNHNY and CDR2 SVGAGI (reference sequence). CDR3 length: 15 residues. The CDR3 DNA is TGTGCCAGCAGTTACCGGGACAAAAGCACAGATACGCAGTATTTT. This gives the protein CASSYRDKSTDTQYF.

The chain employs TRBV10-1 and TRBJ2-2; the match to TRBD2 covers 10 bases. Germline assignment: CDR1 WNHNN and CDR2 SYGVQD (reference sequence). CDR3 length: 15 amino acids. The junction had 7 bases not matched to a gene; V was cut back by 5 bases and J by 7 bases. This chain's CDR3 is CASSPTSGFGGELFF. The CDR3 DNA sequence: TGCGCCAGCAGTCCGACTAGCGGGTTTGGCGGGGAGCTGTTTTTT.

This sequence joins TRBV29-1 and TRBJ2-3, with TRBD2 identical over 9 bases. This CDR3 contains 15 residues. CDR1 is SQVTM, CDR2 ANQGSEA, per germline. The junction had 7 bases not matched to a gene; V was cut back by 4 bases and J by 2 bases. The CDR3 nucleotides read TGCAGCGTTGTGGCTAGCGGGGCTTACACAGATACGCAGTATTTT. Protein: CSVVASGAYTDTQYF.

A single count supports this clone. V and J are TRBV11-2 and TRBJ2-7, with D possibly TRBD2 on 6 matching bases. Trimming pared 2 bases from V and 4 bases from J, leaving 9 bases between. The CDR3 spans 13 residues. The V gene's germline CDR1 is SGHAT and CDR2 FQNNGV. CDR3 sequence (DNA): TGTGCCAGCAGCTTACCAGGGAGGTACGAGCAGTACTTC. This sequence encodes CASSLPGRYEQYF.

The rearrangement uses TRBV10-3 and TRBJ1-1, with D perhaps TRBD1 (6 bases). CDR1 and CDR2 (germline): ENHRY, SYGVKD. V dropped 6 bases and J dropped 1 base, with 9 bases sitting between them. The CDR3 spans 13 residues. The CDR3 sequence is CAIRTGTNTEAFF. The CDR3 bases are TGTGCCATCAGGACAGGAACGAACACTGAAGCTTTCTTT.

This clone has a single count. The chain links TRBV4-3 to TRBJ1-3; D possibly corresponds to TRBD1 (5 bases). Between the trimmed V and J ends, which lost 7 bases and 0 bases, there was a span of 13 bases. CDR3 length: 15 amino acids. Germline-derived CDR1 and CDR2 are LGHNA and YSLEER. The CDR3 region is CASTGTQDSGNTIYF. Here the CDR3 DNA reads TGCGCCAGCACCGGGACGCAGGACTCTGGAAACACCATATATTTT.

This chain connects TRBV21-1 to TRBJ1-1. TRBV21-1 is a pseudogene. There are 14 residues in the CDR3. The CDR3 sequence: CASTASGRDTEAFF. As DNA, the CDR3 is TGTGCCAGCACCGCCTCGGGGCGAGACACTGAAGCTTTCTTT.

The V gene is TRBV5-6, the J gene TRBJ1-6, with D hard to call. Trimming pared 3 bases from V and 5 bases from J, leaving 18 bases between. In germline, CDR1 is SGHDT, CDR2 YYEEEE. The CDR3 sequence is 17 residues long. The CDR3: CASSSSRITGHNSPLHF. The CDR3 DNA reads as TGTGCCAGCAGCTCGAGTCGGATCACGGGCCATAATTCACCCCTCCACTTT.

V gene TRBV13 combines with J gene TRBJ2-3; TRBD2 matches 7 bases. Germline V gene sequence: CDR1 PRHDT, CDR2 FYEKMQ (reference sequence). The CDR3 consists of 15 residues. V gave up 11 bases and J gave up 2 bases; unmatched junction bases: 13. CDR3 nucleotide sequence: TGTGCCGTAGGATGGGGAGCGGGGTCCACAGATACGCAGTATTTT. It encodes CAVGWGAGSTDTQYF.

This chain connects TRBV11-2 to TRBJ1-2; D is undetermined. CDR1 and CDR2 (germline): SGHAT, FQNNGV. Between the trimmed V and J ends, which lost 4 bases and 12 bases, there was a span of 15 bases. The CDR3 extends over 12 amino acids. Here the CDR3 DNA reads TGTGCCAGCAGCTCCCTCGGACCTCCCAACACCTTC. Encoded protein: CASSSLGPPNTF. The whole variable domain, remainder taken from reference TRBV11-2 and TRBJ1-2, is EAGVAQSPRYKIIEKRQSVAFWCNPISGHATLYWYQQILGQGPKLLIQFQNNGVVDDSQLPKDRFSAERLKGVDSTLKIQPAKLEDSAVYLCASSSLGPPNTFGSGTRLTVV.